Shown below are 2 T cell receptor beta chains from a single sample sequenced in a study of identical twins. Each CDR3 protein gets one entry after TCRdb re-called the 5' RACE reads with MiXCR. The sample has 1.5 million to 2 million distinct CDR3 sequences; around a third are singletons. Specimen: cord blood. The origin of the receptors is a newborn girl in good health.

This clonotype appeared a few times. V usage is TRBV7-9 and J usage is TRBJ2-5; D is undetermined. CDR1 is SEHNR, CDR2 FQNEAQ, per germline (reference sequence). Trimming pared 1 base from V and 4 bases from J, leaving 13 bases between. The CDR3 has 15 residues. CDR3 sequence (DNA): TGTGCCAGCAGCTTAGAGTTGACGGCCCGAGAGACCCAGTACTTC. Translating it yields CASSLELTARETQYF.

The chain employs TRBV6-5 and TRBJ2-7; 7 nucleotides align to TRBD1. Germline CDR1 reads MNHEY; CDR2 reads SVGAGI. This CDR3 region has 14 residues. The V segment lost 2 bases and the J segment 3 bases; nucleotides outside the gene matches: 4. The chain's CDR3 is CASSYGTDLYEQYF. The CDR3 DNA sequence: TGTGCCAGCAGTTACGGGACAGACCTCTACGAGCAGTACTTC.